What follows are 27 T cell receptor beta chains derived from one specimen sequenced in a study of blood T cell repertoires in COVID-19. Assay used: immunoSEQ multiplex PCR; TCRdb lists only in-frame clones, some missing. This sample carries over 60,000 clones, over 80% of them seen once, and the ten largest clones take roughly 20%. Sample: peripheral blood. These receptors came from a human donor in a cohort sampled during active COVID-19.

The rearrangement links TRBV10-3 to TRBJ1-5, with TRBD1 as a possible D gene (6 bases). The germline V gene encodes CDR1 ENHRY and CDR2 SYGVKD. V was trimmed by 2 bases and J by 7 bases, leaving 9 bases between them. The CDR3 is 13 amino acids. CDR3 sequence: CAISEIQGQPQHF. The CDR3 DNA reads as TGTGCCATCAGTGAGATACAGGGCCAGCCCCAGCATTTT.

The rearrangement uses TRBV6-5 and TRBJ1-6, with 7 nucleotides matching TRBD1. With V trimmed by 9 bases and J by 7 bases, 12 bases remained unmatched. In germline, CDR1 is MNHEY, CDR2 SVGAGI. CDR3 length equals 15 residues. The CDR3 reads CASAQGIMSNSPLHF. Written as DNA, the CDR3 is TGTGCCAGTGCACAGGGGATTATGTCCAATTCACCCCTCCACTTT.

The V call is TRBV18, the J call TRBJ2-7; 8 bases fit TRBD2. CDR1 KGHSH and CDR2 LQKENI come from the germline V gene. The CDR3 totals 16 residues. V dropped 3 bases and J dropped 1; count of bases not matched to a gene: 8. The CDR3 loop reads CASSPVGGGTSYEQYF. As DNA, the CDR3 is TGTGCCAGCTCACCGGTCGGCGGGGGGACATCCTACGAGCAGTACTTC.

This chain links TRBV12-3 or TRBV12-4 with TRBJ1-2, with D possibly TRBD1 on 5 matching bases. This CDR3 contains 13 residues. V lost 7 bases and J 7 bases, leaving 16 bases between the germline ends. The CDR3 nucleotides are TGTGCCAGCACCCCTTCGGGGGATTCTGGCTACACCTTC. Translated, it gives CASTPSGDSGYTF.

The chain employs TRBV9 and TRBJ1-3; D gene uncertain. Looked up from germline, CDR1 is SGDLS and CDR2 is YYNGEE. Trimming removed 3 bases at V and 5 bases at J, with 24 bases between. The CDR3 is 18 amino acids. The CDR3 nucleotides read TGTGCCAGCAGCGGCCTCGACACTCAGAAAACTCAAAGAAACACCATATATTTT. It yields the protein CASSGLDTQKTQRNTIYF.

V gene TRBV2 combines with J gene TRBJ1-2, with a tentative D call TRBD1 (6 bases). Trimming shortened V by 6 bases and J by 4 bases, and 15 bases separated the two germline ends. CDR1 is SNHLY and CDR2 is FYNNEI in the germline V gene. The CDR3 sequence is 14 residues long. CDR3: CASSPSPGVYGYTF. Written as DNA, the CDR3 is TGTGCCAGCAGCCCTAGCCCAGGGGTCTATGGCTACACCTTC.

The chain uses TRBV5-4 and TRBJ1-1, with no clear D. Germline assignment: CDR1 SGHNT and CDR2 YYREEE (reference sequence). This CDR3 is built from 12 residues. Trimming stripped 2 bases from V and 1 base from J, with 3 bases between. CDR3 in DNA: TGTGCCAGCAGCTTCCGGAACACTGAAGCTTTCTTT. It specifies CASSFRNTEAFF.

V is TRBV6-1 and J is TRBJ2-5; 7 bases align to TRBD2. This CDR3 contains 17 residues. The germline V gene encodes CDR1 MNHNS and CDR2 SASEGT. V was clipped by 3 bases and J by 5 bases; unmatched bases: 15. CDR3 residues: CASSEIAGRAIGETQYF. The CDR3 nucleotides are TGTGCCAGCAGTGAGATAGCGGGCCGGGCGATTGGGGAGACCCAGTACTTC.

Here the CDR3 reads CASSRDRQDGVYGYTF. The CDR3 DNA is TGTGCCAGCAGTAGGGACAGGCAAGACGGGGTCTATGGCTACACCTTC. J is TRBJ1-2 and V is TRBV6-2 or TRBV6-3; TRBD1 aligns across 8 bases. Germline V gene data show CDR1 as MNHEY and CDR2 as SVGEGT. This CDR3 region has 16 residues. V trimming: 5 bases; J trimming: 4 bases; junction bases outside the gene matches: 12.

The chain has TRBV9 and TRBJ1-6; D unclear. The CDR3 extends over 13 amino acids. V was pared by 0 bases and J by 8 bases, with 6 bases between. Germline-derived CDR1 and CDR2 are SGDLS and YYNGEE. The chain's CDR3 is CASSVVPDSPLHF. DNA for the CDR3: TGTGCCAGCAGCGTAGTTCCAGATTCACCCCTCCACTTT.

This chain's CDR3 is CAISWEGVSPEAFF. The CDR3 DNA follows: TGTGCCATCAGTTGGGAAGGGGTGTCACCTGAAGCTTTCTTT. The rearrangement joins TRBV10-3 to TRBJ1-1, with D perhaps TRBD1 (5 bases). The CDR3 sequence is 14 residues long. The germline gives CDR1 ENHRY, CDR2 SYGVKD. V lost 5 bases, J lost 6 bases, and 16 bases lay in between.

The genes are TRBV30 and TRBJ1-2, with TRBD1 as a possible D gene (6 bases). This CDR3 region has 14 residues. Germline V gives CDR1 GTSNPN, CDR2 SVGIG (reference sequence). The germline V and J ends were trimmed by 5 bases and 7 bases, with 20 bases remaining between them. The CDR3 bases are TGTGCCTGGCAAAAAAACAGGGTAACGGCTGGCTACACCTTC. The encoded protein is CAWQKNRVTAGYTF.

The gene calls are TRBV6-2 or TRBV6-3 and TRBJ1-1; TRBD1 aligns across 8 bases. The germline CDR1 and CDR2 sequences are MNHEY and SVGEGT. The J segment lost 8 bases and the V segment lost 6 bases, leaving 5 bases of the junction unmatched. This CDR3 contains 12 residues. CDR3 sequence reads: CASSDRGPEAFF. CDR3 bases: TGTGCCAGCAGCGACAGGGGCCCAGAAGCTTTCTTT.

V and J are TRBV19 and TRBJ2-7, with 10 bases lining up with TRBD1. The CDR3 is 15 amino acids. The germline V gene encodes CDR1 LNHDA and CDR2 SQIVND (reference sequence). V lost 5 bases to trimming and J lost 3 bases; unmatched junction nucleotides: 7. The chain's CDR3 is CASSASGTGDYEQYF. The CDR3 bases are TGTGCCAGTAGTGCGTCCGGGACAGGGGACTACGAGCAGTACTTC.

The V and J genes are TRBV18 and TRBJ2-5; TRBD2 aligns across 9 bases. The CDR3 runs 17 residues. V was clipped by 0 bases and J by 3 bases; unmatched bases: 8. Germline values: CDR1 KGHSH, CDR2 LQKENI. The DNA for the CDR3 is TGTGCCAGCTCACCACCGTCTGTGCAGCGGGGGGAAGAGACCCAGTACTTC. It is translated as CASSPPSVQRGEETQYF.

This chain joins TRBV5-4 and TRBJ1-4, with TRBD1 matching over 8 bases. V lost 4 bases and J lost 4; bases outside the gene matches: 9. The CDR3 loop spans 16 amino acids. From germline, CDR1 is SGHNT and CDR2 YYREEE (reference sequence). CDR3 region: CASSDRTGGLNEKLFF. The CDR3, as DNA: TGTGCCAGCAGCGACCGTACAGGGGGGCTTAATGAAAAACTGTTTTTT.

This chain connects TRBV20-1 to TRBJ1-2; D might be TRBD1 (6 bases). The germline V gene encodes CDR1 DFQATT and CDR2 SNEGSKA (reference sequence). The CDR3 has 11 amino acids. V lost 3 bases and J lost 7, with 9 bases in between. The CDR3 DNA is TGCAGTGCTAGCAACAGGGCTGGCTACACCTTC. This codes for CSASNRAGYTF.

The V call is TRBV6-2 or TRBV6-3, the J call TRBJ2-7, with a tentative D call TRBD2 (6 bases). The CDR3 contains 14 residues. The V gene's germline CDR1 is MNHEY and CDR2 SVGEGT. V lost 2 bases and J lost 0, with 8 bases in between. In DNA form, the CDR3 reads TGTGCCAGCAGTTACCGGGGGAACTCCTACGAGCAGTACTTC. Protein: CASSYRGNSYEQYF.

The chain couples TRBV6-5 to TRBJ1-1; 7 bases agree with TRBD1. Per the germline V gene, CDR1 is MNHEY and CDR2 is SVGAGI. V dropped 2 bases and J dropped 0; count of bases not matched to a gene: 0. The CDR3 has 14 amino acids. The CDR3, as DNA: TGTGCCAGCAGTTACGGGACAGTGAACACTGAAGCTTTCTTT. Translated: CASSYGTVNTEAFF.

This clone showed up just once. The rearrangement joins TRBV6-6 to TRBJ2-1; 7 bases are a match to TRBD2. The V and J ends lost 8 bases and 8 bases, in that order; junction bases with no gene match: 3. The CDR3 length is 11 residues. CDR1 MNHNY and CDR2 SVGAGI come from the germline V gene (reference sequence). The CDR3: CASWGGDEQFF. The DNA for the CDR3 is TGTGCCAGCTGGGGGGGGGATGAGCAGTTCTTC.

The chain joins TRBV30 to TRBJ1-5, with D perhaps TRBD1 (6 bases). Germline V gene data show CDR1 as GTSNPN and CDR2 as SVGIG (reference sequence). V lost 5 bases and J 4 bases, leaving 12 bases between the germline ends. The CDR3 length is 13 residues. CDR3 nucleotide sequence: TGTGCCTGGTCTGGGGGCCCGAATCAGCCCCAGCATTTT. The encoded protein is CAWSGGPNQPQHF.

The chain recombines TRBV7-2 with TRBJ2-7; 7 nucleotides align to TRBD1. Germline V gene lookup returns CDR1 SGHTA and CDR2 FQGNSA. The J segment lost 3 bases and the V segment lost 1 base, leaving 9 bases of the junction unmatched. The CDR3 consists of 16 residues. The CDR3 DNA reads TGTGCCAGCAGCTTAGGCGGCTCTGGGACAGTCTACGAGCAGTACTTC. Translating it yields CASSLGGSGTVYEQYF.

The CDR3 nucleotides read TGTGCCAGCAGCTTGGAGGGTGAAAAACTGTTTTTT. Encoded protein: CASSLEGEKLFF. The chain carries TRBV7-9 and TRBJ1-4; D gene ambiguous. Germline assignment: CDR1 SEHNR and CDR2 FQNEAQ (reference sequence). V lost 3 bases and J lost 7, with 6 bases in between. There are 12 residues in the CDR3.

This sequence joins TRBV6-1 and TRBJ2-4; D perhaps matches TRBD1 (6 bases). The CDR3 covers 16 residues. Trimming removed 2 bases at V and 0 bases at J, with 11 bases between. Germline lookup yields CDR1 MNHNS and CDR2 SASEGT. The DNA of the CDR3 is TGTGCCAGCAGTGAACTGGACAGTTTAGCCAAAAACATTCAGTACTTC. Translation gives CASSELDSLAKNIQYF.

This chain links TRBV18 with TRBJ2-3, with TRBD2 identical over 11 bases. With V trimmed by 6 bases and J by 1 base, 12 bases remained unmatched. CDR1 and CDR2 (germline): KGHSH, LQKENI. CDR3 length: 18 amino acids. CDR3 region: CASSLNLAGGVGTDTQYF. CDR3 bases: TGTGCCAGCTCTCTCAACCTAGCGGGGGGTGTCGGCACAGATACGCAGTATTTT. Full variable domain (remainder filled in from reference TRBV18 and TRBJ2-3): NAGVMQNPRHLVRRRGQEARLRCSPMKGHSHVYWYRQLPEEGLKFMVYLQKENIIDESGMPKERFSAEFPKEGPSILRIQQVVRGDSAAYFCASSLNLAGGVGTDTQYFGPGTRLTVL.

CDR3 region: CASGRQANTEAFF. CDR3 nucleotide sequence: TGTGCCAGCGGTAGGCAGGCGAACACTGAAGCTTTCTTT. V is TRBV5-4 and J is TRBJ1-1, with unresolved D. The V and J ends lost 7 bases and 1 base respectively, with 11 bases between them. Germline V gives CDR1 SGHNT, CDR2 YYREEE (reference sequence). The CDR3 runs to 13 residues. The whole variable domain, filled in from reference TRBV5-4 and TRBJ1-1, reads ETGVTQSPTHLIKTRGQQVTLRCSSQSGHNTVSWYQQALGQGPQFIFQYYREEENGRGNFPPRFSGLQFPNYSSELNVNALELDDSALYLCASGRQANTEAFFGQGTRLTVV.

This chain joins TRBV6-2 or TRBV6-3 and TRBJ2-7; possibly TRBD2 for D (5 bases). CDR1 and CDR2 (germline): MNHEY, SVGEGT. This CDR3 has 15 amino acids. V was trimmed by 0 bases and J by 3 bases, leaving 12 bases between them. The CDR3 sequence is CASSYSGRGYYEQYF. Here the CDR3 DNA reads TGTGCCAGCAGTTACTCTGGACGGGGATACTACGAGCAGTACTTC.